This is a list of T cell receptor beta chains from one sample in a study of tumor and adjacent non-tumor tissue in lung cancer. A single record per CDR3 protein comes from TCRdb applying MiXCR to the multiplex PCR reads. The table records more than 60,000 distinct CDR3 sequences, 60% to 85% of them present only once. Material: lung tumor tissue. Receptors originate from a woman in her forties or fifties with non-small cell lung cancer. The CDR3 runs from the conserved cysteine through the conserved F or W. The order of the fields is clone size, V gene, J gene, D gene, CDR3 length, CDR3 DNA, CDR3 protein. D genes are given only for firm matches. Some rows mark clone size as missing; the rest say once, few, many or name a class of expanded clone.

abundance: once
v_gene: TRBV11-2
j_gene: TRBJ1-2
d_gene: -
len: 13
CDR3nt: TGTGCCAGCAGCTCCAATAGGAACTATGACTACACCTTC
CDR3aa: CASSSNRNYDYTF

abundance: few
v_gene: TRBV5-6
j_gene: TRBJ2-2
d_gene: -
len: 15
CDR3nt: TGTGCCAGCAGTCTGGGTTTTGGACTCGCCGGGGAGCCGTTTTTT
CDR3aa: CASSLGFGLAGEPFF

abundance: many
v_gene: TRBV13
j_gene: TRBJ2-5
d_gene: -
len: 13
CDR3nt: TGTGCCAGCAGCTTAAACAGGGCAGAGACCCAGTACTTC
CDR3aa: CASSLNRAETQYF

abundance: -
v_gene: TRBV20-1
j_gene: TRBJ2-3
d_gene: TRBD2
len: 15
CDR3nt: TGCAGTACCGGGACTAGCGGGAGTGTCGCAGATACGCAGTATTTT
CDR3aa: CSTGTSGSVADTQYF

abundance: few
v_gene: TRBV12-3/TRBV12-4
j_gene: TRBJ2-2
d_gene: TRBD2
len: 15
CDR3nt: TGTGCCAGCAGTCCCGGGACTAGTAGTGGCGGGGAGCTGTTTTTT
CDR3aa: CASSPGTSSGGELFF

abundance: once
v_gene: TRBV4-1
j_gene: TRBJ2-3
d_gene: TRBD1
len: 14
CDR3nt: TGCGCCAGCAGCCAGCTGACAGGGGCAGATATGCAGTATTTT
CDR3aa: CASSQLTGADMQYF

abundance: -
v_gene: TRBV7-3
j_gene: TRBJ2-2
d_gene: -
len: 15
CDR3nt: TGTGCCAGCAGCCACGGACCATCGAACACCGGGGAGCTGCTTTTT
CDR3aa: CASSHGPSNTGELLF

abundance: once
v_gene: TRBV12-3/TRBV12-4
j_gene: TRBJ2-2
d_gene: -
len: 17
CDR3nt: TGTGCCAGCAGCGGGCTAAGCGGAGCTCCGGGGACCGGGGAGCTGTCTTTT
CDR3aa: CASSGLSGAPGTGELSF

abundance: -
v_gene: TRBV12-3/TRBV12-4
j_gene: TRBJ2-7
d_gene: -
len: 13
CDR3nt: TGTGCCAGTCACCCGGGCGCGGGCTACGAGCTGTACTTC
CDR3aa: CASHPGAGYELYF

abundance: -
v_gene: TRBV11-1
j_gene: TRBJ1-1
d_gene: -
len: 14
CDR3nt: TGTGCCAGCGGCCTCGGACGGGAATACCCTGAAGCTTTCTTT
CDR3aa: CASGLGREYPEAFF

abundance: -
v_gene: TRBV11-2
j_gene: TRBJ2-7
d_gene: TRBD1
len: 14
CDR3nt: TGCGCCAGCATCTTAGTTAGGGACAGCTACGAGCAGTATTTC
CDR3aa: CASILVRDSYEQYF

abundance: -
v_gene: TRBV14
j_gene: TRBJ1-2
d_gene: -
len: 14
CDR3nt: TGTGCCAGCAGCCAAGTAGGGGTTAACTATGGCTACACATTC
CDR3aa: CASSQVGVNYGYTF

abundance: few
v_gene: TRBV24-1
j_gene: TRBJ2-5
d_gene: -
len: 13
CDR3nt: TGTGCCACTAGTGGAGGGGACCAAGAGACCCAGTACTTC
CDR3aa: CATSGGDQETQYF

abundance: many
v_gene: TRBV28
j_gene: TRBJ2-7
d_gene: -
len: 14
CDR3nt: TGTGCCAGCAGTGCAATGGGGGGCAAACACGAGCAGTACTTC
CDR3aa: CASSAMGGKHEQYF

abundance: -
v_gene: TRBV4-2
j_gene: TRBJ1-5
d_gene: -
len: 15
CDR3nt: TGTCCCAGCAGCCAGGACCTCACTGGCAATCGGCCCCAGCATTTT
CDR3aa: CPSSQDLTGNRPQHF

abundance: -
v_gene: TRBV5-4
j_gene: TRBJ2-6
d_gene: TRBD2
len: 18
CDR3nt: TGTGCCAACAGCACTGCGGGACTAGCGGGACCTGGGGCCAACGTCCTGACTTTC
CDR3aa: CANSTAGLAGPGANVLTF

abundance: -
v_gene: TRBV29-1
j_gene: TRBJ2-2
d_gene: -
len: 12
CDR3nt: TGCAGCATCCGGCCTAGAACCGGGGAGCTGGTTTTT
CDR3aa: CSIRPRTGELVF

abundance: -
v_gene: TRBV12-3/TRBV12-4
j_gene: TRBJ1-1
d_gene: TRBD1
len: 14
CDR3nt: TGTGCCAGCAGACGGACAGGGGTGGCGAGTGAAGCTTTCTTT
CDR3aa: CASRRTGVASEAFF

abundance: -
v_gene: TRBV4-2
j_gene: TRBJ1-5
d_gene: -
len: 15
CDR3nt: TGTGTCAGCAGCCAAGACCTCACTAGCGATCAGCCCCAGCATTTC
CDR3aa: CVSSQDLTSDQPQHF

abundance: -
v_gene: TRBV11-2
j_gene: TRBJ2-1
d_gene: TRBD2
len: 20
CDR3nt: TGTGCCATCAGCTTGTTCCGGTCTCTAGCGGGATTAAGAACCTACAATGAGCAATACTTC
CDR3aa: CAISLFRSLAGLRTYNEQYF

abundance: -
v_gene: TRBV11-1
j_gene: TRBJ2-2
d_gene: -
len: 14
CDR3nt: TGTACCAGCAGTTGGAATACGGGAGTTGGGGAGCTGTTTTTT
CDR3aa: CTSSWNTGVGELFF

abundance: -
v_gene: TRBV19
j_gene: TRBJ2-5
d_gene: TRBD2
len: 15
CDR3nt: TGTGCCAGTAGTTGGGGCGGGAGTCGTCAAGAGACCCAGTACTTC
CDR3aa: CASSWGGSRQETQYF

abundance: -
v_gene: TRBV11-2
j_gene: TRBJ2-7
d_gene: -
len: 13
CDR3nt: TGTGTCAGCAGCTTAGAGAATGGCGGGGTGCAGTACTTC
CDR3aa: CVSSLENGGVQYF

abundance: -
v_gene: TRBV10-1
j_gene: TRBJ2-1
d_gene: -
len: 13
CDR3nt: TGCGCCAGCTGTGCGACCCCATCATGGGAACAGTTCTTC
CDR3aa: CASCATPSWEQFF

abundance: -
v_gene: TRBV29-1
j_gene: TRBJ2-7
d_gene: -
len: 12
CDR3nt: TGCAGCGTTGATTCCCGCCTGGGCGGGCAGTACTTC
CDR3aa: CSVDSRLGGQYF

abundance: many
v_gene: TRBV5-6
j_gene: TRBJ1-2
d_gene: TRBD1
len: 11
CDR3nt: TGTGCCAGCAGCTCGACAGGGCCGGGTACCTTC
CDR3aa: CASSSTGPGTF

abundance: -
v_gene: TRBV7-9
j_gene: TRBJ1-4
d_gene: -
len: 14
CDR3nt: TGCGCCAGCAGCTTACTCGGGACTAATGAAAAACTGTTTTTT
CDR3aa: CASSLLGTNEKLFF

abundance: -
v_gene: TRBV11-2
j_gene: TRBJ2-5
d_gene: -
len: 14
CDR3nt: TGTGCCAACGGCATAAACGGAGTTCAAGAGACCCAGTACTTC
CDR3aa: CANGINGVQETQYF

abundance: many
v_gene: TRBV20-1
j_gene: TRBJ2-3
d_gene: -
len: 14
CDR3nt: TGCAGTGCTAGAGATCTAGGGGGCACAGATACGCAGTATTTT
CDR3aa: CSARDLGGTDTQYF

abundance: -
v_gene: TRBV12-3/TRBV12-4
j_gene: TRBJ2-3
d_gene: TRBD1
len: 15
CDR3nt: TGTGCCAACAGTGACAGGGTGGAGGTAACATATACGCAGTATTTT
CDR3aa: CANSDRVEVTYTQYF

abundance: -
v_gene: TRBV6-1
j_gene: TRBJ2-3
d_gene: TRBD1
len: 16
CDR3nt: TGTGTCAGCAGTTCAGCTCCGGGACAGGGAGCAGATAGGCACTATTTT
CDR3aa: CVSSSAPGQGADRHYF

abundance: many
v_gene: TRBV10-3
j_gene: TRBJ1-5
d_gene: -
len: 10
CDR3nt: TGTGCCATCGGGGATCAGCCCCAGCATTTT
CDR3aa: CAIGDQPQHF

abundance: -
v_gene: TRBV11-2
j_gene: TRBJ1-2
d_gene: -
len: 12
CDR3nt: TGTTCCAGCAGCTCAGACCCTTATGGCTACACCTTC
CDR3aa: CSSSSDPYGYTF

abundance: -
v_gene: TRBV11-2
j_gene: TRBJ1-2
d_gene: TRBD1
len: 16
CDR3nt: TGTGCCTGCAGGTTAGAAACAGGGGGCCGAGGATGTGGCTACACCTTC
CDR3aa: CACRLETGGRGCGYTF

abundance: -
v_gene: TRBV5-4
j_gene: TRBJ2-1
d_gene: TRBD1
len: 16
CDR3nt: TGTGCCGGCAGCTTAGCCCTCTACAGGGGTGGAGATGAGCAGTTCTTC
CDR3aa: CAGSLALYRGGDEQFF

abundance: -
v_gene: TRBV6-5
j_gene: TRBJ2-7
d_gene: TRBD2
len: 16
CDR3nt: TGTGCCAGCGCCGGGACTAGCGGGAGTAGGGGTTACGAGCACTACTTC
CDR3aa: CASAGTSGSRGYEHYF

abundance: -
v_gene: TRBV11-2
j_gene: TRBJ1-6
d_gene: -
len: 14
CDR3nt: TGTACCAGCAGCTTATACAGAGGTAATTCACCCCTCCACTTT
CDR3aa: CTSSLYRGNSPLHF